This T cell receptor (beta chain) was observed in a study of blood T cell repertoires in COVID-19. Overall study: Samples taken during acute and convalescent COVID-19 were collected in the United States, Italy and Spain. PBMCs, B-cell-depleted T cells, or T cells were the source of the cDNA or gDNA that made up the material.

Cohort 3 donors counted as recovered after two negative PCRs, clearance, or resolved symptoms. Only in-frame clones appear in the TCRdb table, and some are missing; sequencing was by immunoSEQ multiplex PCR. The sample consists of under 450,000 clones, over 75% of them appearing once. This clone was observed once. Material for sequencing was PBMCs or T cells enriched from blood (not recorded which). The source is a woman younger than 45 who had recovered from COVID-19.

The CDR3 sequence: CASSMRFQETQYF. In DNA form, the CDR3 reads TGTGCCAGTAGTATGAGATTCCAAGAGACCCAGTACTTC. V and J are TRBV19 and TRBJ2-5; D is uncertain. The CDR3 runs to 13 residues. The germline V gene has CDR1 LNHDA and CDR2 SQIVND (reference sequence). V lost 3 bases to trimming and J lost 1 base, with 6 bases between them.